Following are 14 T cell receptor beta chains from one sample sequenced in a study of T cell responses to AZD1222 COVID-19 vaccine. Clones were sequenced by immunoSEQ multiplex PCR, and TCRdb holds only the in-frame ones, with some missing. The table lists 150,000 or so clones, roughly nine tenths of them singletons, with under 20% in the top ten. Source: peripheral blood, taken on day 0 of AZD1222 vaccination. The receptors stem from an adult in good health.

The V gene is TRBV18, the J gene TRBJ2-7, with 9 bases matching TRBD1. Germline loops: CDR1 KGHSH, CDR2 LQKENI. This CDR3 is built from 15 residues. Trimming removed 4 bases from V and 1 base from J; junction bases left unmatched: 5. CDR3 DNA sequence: TGTGCCAGCTCACGCACCGGGACAGGGTCCTACGAGCAGTACTTC. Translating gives CASSRTGTGSYEQYF.

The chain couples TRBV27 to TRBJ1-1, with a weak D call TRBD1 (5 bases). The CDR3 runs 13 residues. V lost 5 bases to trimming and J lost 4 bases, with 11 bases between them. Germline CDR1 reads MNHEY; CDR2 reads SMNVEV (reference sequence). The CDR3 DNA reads TGTGCCAGCAGTAATAAGAGGGGCACTGAAGCTTTCTTT. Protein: CASSNKRGTEAFF.

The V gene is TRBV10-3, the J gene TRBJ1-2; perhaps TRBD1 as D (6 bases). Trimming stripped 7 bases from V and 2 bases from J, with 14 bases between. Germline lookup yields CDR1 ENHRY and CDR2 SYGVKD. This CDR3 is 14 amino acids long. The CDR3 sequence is CAITGDTRNYGYTF. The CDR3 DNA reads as TGTGCCATCACCGGGGACACCCGAAACTATGGCTACACCTTC.

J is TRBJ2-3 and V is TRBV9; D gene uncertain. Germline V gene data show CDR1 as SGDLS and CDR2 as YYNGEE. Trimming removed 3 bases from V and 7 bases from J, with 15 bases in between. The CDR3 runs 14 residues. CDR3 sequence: CASSATTGPNTQYF. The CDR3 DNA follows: TGTGCCAGCAGCGCTACAACCGGGCCGAATACGCAGTATTTT.

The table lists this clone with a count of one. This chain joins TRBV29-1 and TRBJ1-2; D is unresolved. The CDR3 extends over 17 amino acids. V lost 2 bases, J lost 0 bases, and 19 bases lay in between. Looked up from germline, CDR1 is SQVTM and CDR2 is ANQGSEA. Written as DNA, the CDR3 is TGCAGCGTTGAATTGGGCAGTCCTGGGTATACTAACTATGGCTACACCTTC. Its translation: CSVELGSPGYTNYGYTF.

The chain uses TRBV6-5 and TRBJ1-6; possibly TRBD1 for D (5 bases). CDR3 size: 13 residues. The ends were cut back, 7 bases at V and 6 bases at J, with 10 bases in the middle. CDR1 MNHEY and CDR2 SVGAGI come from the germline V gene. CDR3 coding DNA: TGTGCCAGCACCCGGGACGGTAATTCACCCCTCCACTTT. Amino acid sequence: CASTRDGNSPLHF.

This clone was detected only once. CDR3 in amino acids: CATRHGGQETQYF. As DNA, the CDR3 is TGTGCCACTCGGCACGGGGGCCAAGAGACCCAGTACTTC. The chain employs TRBV24-1 and TRBJ2-5; possible D gene TRBD2, 6 bases. The CDR3 contains 13 residues. Trimming stripped 10 bases from V and 1 base from J, with 12 bases between. CDR1 and CDR2 (germline): KGHDR, SFDVKD.

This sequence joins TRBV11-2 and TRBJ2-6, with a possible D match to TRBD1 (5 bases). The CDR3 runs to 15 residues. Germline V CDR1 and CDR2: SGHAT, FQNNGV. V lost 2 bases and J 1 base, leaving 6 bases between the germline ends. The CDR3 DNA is TGTGCCAGCAGCTTACCAGGGTCTGGGGCCAACGTCCTGACTTTC. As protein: CASSLPGSGANVLTF.

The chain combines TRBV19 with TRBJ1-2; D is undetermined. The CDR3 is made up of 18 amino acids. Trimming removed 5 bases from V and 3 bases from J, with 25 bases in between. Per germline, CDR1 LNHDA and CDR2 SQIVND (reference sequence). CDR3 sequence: CASSPQSQVFAGDYGYTF. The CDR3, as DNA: TGTGCCAGTAGTCCCCAATCCCAGGTCTTCGCTGGGGACTATGGCTACACCTTC.

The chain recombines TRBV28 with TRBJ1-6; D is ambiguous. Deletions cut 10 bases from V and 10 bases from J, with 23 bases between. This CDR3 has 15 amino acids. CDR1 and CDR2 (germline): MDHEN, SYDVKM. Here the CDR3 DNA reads TGTGCCATCATGGACCGCGAGCGATTGGGGTCACCCCTCCACTTT. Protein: CAIMDRERLGSPLHF.

The DNA for the CDR3 is TGTGCCAGCAGCCAAGATGGCAGGGGGTTCTATGGCTACACCTTC. Amino acid sequence: CASSQDGRGFYGYTF. The J gene is TRBJ1-2, the V gene TRBV3-1 (or the pseudogene TRBV3-2); 7 nucleotides match TRBD1. The CDR3 has 15 residues. After removal of 0 bases from V and 4 bases from J, the junction contained 5 bases not matched to a gene. Germline values: CDR1 LGHDT, CDR2 YNNKEL (reference sequence).

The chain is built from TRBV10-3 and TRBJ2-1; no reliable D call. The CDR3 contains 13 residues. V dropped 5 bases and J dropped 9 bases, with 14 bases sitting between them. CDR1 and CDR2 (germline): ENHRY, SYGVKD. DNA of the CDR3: TGTGCCATCAGTAAGGACCGCGGCAGTGAGCAGTTCTTC. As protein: CAISKDRGSEQFF.

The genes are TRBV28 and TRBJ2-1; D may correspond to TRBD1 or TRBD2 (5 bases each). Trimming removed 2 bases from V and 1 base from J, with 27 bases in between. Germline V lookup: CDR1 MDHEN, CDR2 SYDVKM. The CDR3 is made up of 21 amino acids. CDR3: CASSLERRGTGGRGSYNEQFF. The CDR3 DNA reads TGTGCCAGCAGTTTAGAGCGCCGGGGCACAGGCGGTCGGGGATCCTACAATGAGCAGTTCTTC.

For the CDR3, the DNA is TGTGCCAGCAGCTCAATAGAGGAGCAGTACTTC. Its protein product is CASSSIEEQYF. This chain links TRBV7-9 with TRBJ2-7, with D unclear. V shed 4 bases and J shed 7 bases, with 8 bases lying between them. Germline V gene sequence: CDR1 SEHNR, CDR2 FQNEAQ (reference sequence). This CDR3 has 11 amino acids.